This T cell receptor beta chain was profiled in a study of breast tumors, draining lymph nodes, adjacent tissues. Study observations and caveats: Tumor TCR diversity was below lymph nodes but above nontumor tissue.

Germline-derived CDR1 and CDR2 are SGHRS and YFSETQ. Trimming took 4 bases from V and 3 from J, leaving 16 bases between them. This CDR3 spans 16 amino acids. MiXCR, run by TCRdb on the multiplex PCR reads, gives a single entry per CDR3 protein. The top ten clones hold 2.2% of a sample with approximately 130,000 distinct CDR3 sequences, 21% of them seen once. This clonotype was picked up many times. Its antigen is undetermined. Samples came from axillary lymph nodes draining the breast cancer. This receptor was taken from a female donor with breast cancer. Some clones in this sample may be carry-over from other donors' samples. This rearrangement joins TRBV5-1 to TRBJ2-2; D may match TRBD1 or TRBD2 (6 bases each). Sequencing was performed on axillary lymph node tissue. In DNA form, the CDR3 reads TGCGCCAGCAGCGCGAAGGGGGGTTTGGACACCGGGGAGCTGTTTTTT. This gives the protein CASSAKGGLDTGELFF.